Listed below are T cell receptor beta chains from one sample, sequenced in a study of PD-1 blockade in classical Hodgkin lymphoma. The data were produced by immunoSEQ multiplex PCR, yet TCRdb's version contains in-frame clones alone and is incomplete. The top ten hold just under 9.5% of the sample, which has roughly 100,000 clones, roughly 78% seen once. The sequencing used peripheral blood mononuclear cells (PBMCs), collected before the fourth cycle of nivolumab. These receptors all come from a human donor with classical Hodgkin lymphoma. Both conserved end residues are trimmed from each CDR3. The order of the fields is J gene, V gene, CDR3 protein.

J gene: TRBJ1-5
V gene: TRBV18
CDR3 protein: ASSRGTGTHQPQH

J gene: TRBJ2-7
V gene: TRBV4-1
CDR3 protein: ASSHRLAGPVEQY

J gene: TRBJ1-1
V gene: TRBV15
CDR3 protein: ATSRNRLNTEAF

J gene: TRBJ2-7
V gene: TRBV5-8
CDR3 protein: ASSLDNGYEQY

J gene: TRBJ2-3
V gene: TRBV29-1
CDR3 protein: SVVTFFITDTQY

J gene: TRBJ1-2
V gene: TRBV19
CDR3 protein: ASSIEGQDGYGYT

J gene: TRBJ2-3
V gene: TRBV19
CDR3 protein: ASSSGLATDTQY

J gene: TRBJ1-1
V gene: TRBV6-6
CDR3 protein: ASSLEGTATEAF

J gene: TRBJ1-1
V gene: TRBV5-4
CDR3 protein: ASSVGGAGRNTEAF

J gene: TRBJ1-1
V gene: TRBV10-3
CDR3 protein: AVRGSGNTEAF

J gene: TRBJ1-6
V gene: TRBV7-3
CDR3 protein: ASSSGSSYNSPLH

J gene: TRBJ2-1
V gene: TRBV11-3
CDR3 protein: ASSTRTSGGPDEQF

J gene: TRBJ2-5
V gene: TRBV6-6
CDR3 protein: ASRQETQY

J gene: TRBJ2-3
V gene: TRBV27
CDR3 protein: ASSLSGPVGAADTQY

J gene: TRBJ2-6
V gene: TRBV2
CDR3 protein: ASSDRGSGANVLT

J gene: TRBJ1-3
V gene: TRBV18
CDR3 protein: ASSPRTGVGNTIY

J gene: TRBJ1-2
V gene: TRBV18
CDR3 protein: ASSPTGHRYGYT